What follows describes a single T cell receptor beta chain. It lacks a known antigen. No clone much larger than this one lies a single base away; base qualities are absent. Collaborating institutions collected whole blood in K2EDTA tubes following their own protocols. Collaborator samples were shipped for TCRbeta analysis as frozen whole blood, isolated PBMCs, or DNA extracted from either sample type. Counted from cysteine to phenylalanine, this CDR3 has 16 amino acids. The kept DNA is CDR3 alone, 48 bases in frame from the first base. The V end loses 0 bases and the J end loses 1 base, and a stretch of 10 bases separates them. Looking up the germline V gene yields CDR1 SGHTS and CDR2 YDEGEE. This sample was taken from a study of blood T cell repertoires in COVID-19 (dated by TCRdb to the early 2020s). General notes on the study: Collaborator samples came from the United States, Italy and Spain and covered acute and convalescent phases of COVID-19. The prospective study material was composed of cDNA or gDNA derived from T cells, B-cell-depleted T cells, or PBMCs. Subjects who had been exposed to COVID-19, were actively infected with it, or had recovered from it provided the deeply sampled blood TCRbeta repertoires that made up the dataset. The repertoires were released in a freely available public database meant as a resource for research on the immune response to SARS-CoV-2. Samples came from the ongoing ImmuneRACE study (first 160 participants) plus 1,254 subjects from 6 global collaborators. A de-identified subject ID, COVID-19 status, age in years and sex were almost always included in the sample metadata. Where available, HLA class I and class II types were taken from metadata supplied by the sample provider and were not determined by assay-based typing.

General study outcomes and caveats: The quantity of clinical and demographic metadata differed by source and by participant and was supplied without curation.

TCRbeta CDR3 regions were amplified from genomic DNA by means of the immunoSEQ Assay, a bias-controlled multiplex PCR. As for how the authors treated the data: Within the assay, amplification of reference gene primers was used to estimate how many nucleated cells each sample contained. Sequence reads were collapsed and filtered to measure the absolute abundance of every unique TCRbeta CDR3 rearrangement. For each sample, productive Simpson clonality was calculated by taking the square root of Simpson's diversity index across productive rearrangements. This immuneACCESS table, as held by TCRdb, lists in-frame sequences with V and J called but not all clones. Of the missing ones, under half trace to an unresolved V gene in checked studies; the others have no known cause. That table furnishes V, J and clone size, whereas the DNA furnished D and trimming. Present in this sample are over 150,000 clones, around 83% of which were seen just once. The ten largest clones capture roughly an eighth of the sample.

This chain joins TRBV5-8 to TRBJ2-2; a tentative D call is TRBD2 (5 bases match). Sequences were obtained from peripheral blood. This receptor was taken from a human donor in a cohort sampled during active COVID-19. The CDR3 has the sequence CASSLGAVMNTGELFF. The sequence in DNA is TGTGCCAGCAGCTTGGGAGCGGTCATGAACACCGGGGAGCTGTTTTTT.